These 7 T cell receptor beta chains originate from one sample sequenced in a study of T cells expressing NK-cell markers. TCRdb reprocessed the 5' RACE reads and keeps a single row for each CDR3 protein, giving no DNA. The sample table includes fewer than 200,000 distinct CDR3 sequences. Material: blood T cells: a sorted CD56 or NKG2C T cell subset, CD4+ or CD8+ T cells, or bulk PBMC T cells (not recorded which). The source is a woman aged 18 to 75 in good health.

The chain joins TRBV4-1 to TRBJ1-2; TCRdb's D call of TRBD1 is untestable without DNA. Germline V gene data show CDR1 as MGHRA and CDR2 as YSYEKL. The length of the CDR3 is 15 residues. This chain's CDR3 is CASSQEARVLNGYTF.

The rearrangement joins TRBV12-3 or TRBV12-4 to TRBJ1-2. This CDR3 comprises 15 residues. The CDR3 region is CASSLIVSMSGGYTF.

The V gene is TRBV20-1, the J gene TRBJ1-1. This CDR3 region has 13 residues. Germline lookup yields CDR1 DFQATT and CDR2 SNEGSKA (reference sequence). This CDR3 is CSAAAIGWSEAFF.

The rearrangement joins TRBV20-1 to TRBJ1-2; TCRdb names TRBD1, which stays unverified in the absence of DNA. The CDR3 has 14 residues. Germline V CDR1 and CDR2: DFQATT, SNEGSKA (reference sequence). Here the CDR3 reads CSASRGQINYGYTF.

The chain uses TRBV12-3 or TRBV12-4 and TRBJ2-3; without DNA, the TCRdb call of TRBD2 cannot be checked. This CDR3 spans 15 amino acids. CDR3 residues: CASSLRGGPADTQYF.

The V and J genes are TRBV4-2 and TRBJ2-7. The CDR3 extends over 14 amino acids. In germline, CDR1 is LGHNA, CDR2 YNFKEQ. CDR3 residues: CASSQVDTSYEQYF.

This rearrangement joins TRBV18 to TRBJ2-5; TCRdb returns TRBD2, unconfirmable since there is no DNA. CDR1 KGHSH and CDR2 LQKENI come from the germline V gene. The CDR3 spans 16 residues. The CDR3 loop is CASSPGTSGPQETQYF.